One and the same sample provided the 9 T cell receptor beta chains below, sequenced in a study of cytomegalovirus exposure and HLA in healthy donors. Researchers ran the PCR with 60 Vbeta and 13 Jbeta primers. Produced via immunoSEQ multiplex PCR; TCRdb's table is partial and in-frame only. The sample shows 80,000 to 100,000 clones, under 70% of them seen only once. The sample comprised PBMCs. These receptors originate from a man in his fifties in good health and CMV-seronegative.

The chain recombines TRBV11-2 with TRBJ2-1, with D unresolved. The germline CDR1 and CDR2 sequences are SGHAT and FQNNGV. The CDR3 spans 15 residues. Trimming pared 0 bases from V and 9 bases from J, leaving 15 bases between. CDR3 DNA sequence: TGTGCCAGCAGCTTAGATCCCCCAGGCGTCTCTGAGCAGTTCTTC. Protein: CASSLDPPGVSEQFF.

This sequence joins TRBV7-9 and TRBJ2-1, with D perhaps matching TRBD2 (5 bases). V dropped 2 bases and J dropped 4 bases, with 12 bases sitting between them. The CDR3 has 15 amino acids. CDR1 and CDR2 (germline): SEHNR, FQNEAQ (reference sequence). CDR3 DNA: TGTGCCAGCAGCTTATTGGGAGCCGAGTACAATGAGCAGTTCTTC. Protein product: CASSLLGAEYNEQFF.

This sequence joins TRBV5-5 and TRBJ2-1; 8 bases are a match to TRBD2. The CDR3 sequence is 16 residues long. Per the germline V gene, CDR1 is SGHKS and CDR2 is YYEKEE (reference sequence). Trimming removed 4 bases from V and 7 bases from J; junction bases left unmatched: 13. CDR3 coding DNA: TGTGCCAGCAGCACCGGGACTAGTAGCCGTTCGAATGAGCAGTTCTTC. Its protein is CASSTGTSSRSNEQFF.

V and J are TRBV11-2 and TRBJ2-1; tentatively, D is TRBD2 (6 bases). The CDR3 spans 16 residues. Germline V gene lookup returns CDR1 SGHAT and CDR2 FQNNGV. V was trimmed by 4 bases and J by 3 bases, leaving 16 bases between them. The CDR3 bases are TGTGCCAGCAGCTATAGCGGAGCCAAGCGCTACAATGAGCAGTTCTTC. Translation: CASSYSGAKRYNEQFF.

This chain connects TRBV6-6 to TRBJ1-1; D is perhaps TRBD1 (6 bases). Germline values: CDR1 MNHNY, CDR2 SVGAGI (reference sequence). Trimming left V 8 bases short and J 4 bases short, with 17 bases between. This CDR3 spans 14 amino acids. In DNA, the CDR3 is TGTGCCAGCGACTACCTTCAGGGGCCCACTGAAGCTTTCTTT. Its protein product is CASDYLQGPTEAFF.

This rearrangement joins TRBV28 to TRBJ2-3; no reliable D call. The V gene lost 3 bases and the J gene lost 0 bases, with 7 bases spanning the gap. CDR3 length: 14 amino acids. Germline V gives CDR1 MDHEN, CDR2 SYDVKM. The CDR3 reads CASSFPVSTDTQYF. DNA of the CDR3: TGTGCCAGCAGTTTTCCGGTGAGCACAGATACGCAGTATTTT.

This CDR3 reads CAWSLRTPGGNQPQHF. CDR3 nucleotides: TGTGCCTGGAGTCTAAGGACGCCGGGGGGCAATCAGCCCCAGCATTTT. The rearrangement links TRBV30 to TRBJ1-5, with D possibly matching TRBD1 (5 bases). Germline CDR1 reads GTSNPN; CDR2 reads SVGIG (reference sequence). The V end lost 2 bases, the J end lost 2 bases, and 16 bases lay between the germline ends. This CDR3 is 16 amino acids long.

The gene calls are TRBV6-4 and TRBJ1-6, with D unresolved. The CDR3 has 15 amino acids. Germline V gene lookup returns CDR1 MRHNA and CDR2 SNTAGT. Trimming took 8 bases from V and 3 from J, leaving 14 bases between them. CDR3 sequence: CASSTKAGYNSPLHF. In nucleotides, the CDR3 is TGTGCCAGCTCCACTAAGGCCGGCTATAATTCACCCCTCCACTTT.

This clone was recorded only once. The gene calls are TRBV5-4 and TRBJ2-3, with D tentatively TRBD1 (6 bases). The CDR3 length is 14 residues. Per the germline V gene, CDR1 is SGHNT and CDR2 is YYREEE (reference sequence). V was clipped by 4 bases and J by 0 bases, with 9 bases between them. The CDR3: CASSGGQSTDTQYF. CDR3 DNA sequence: TGTGCCAGCAGCGGCGGACAGAGCACAGATACGCAGTATTTT.